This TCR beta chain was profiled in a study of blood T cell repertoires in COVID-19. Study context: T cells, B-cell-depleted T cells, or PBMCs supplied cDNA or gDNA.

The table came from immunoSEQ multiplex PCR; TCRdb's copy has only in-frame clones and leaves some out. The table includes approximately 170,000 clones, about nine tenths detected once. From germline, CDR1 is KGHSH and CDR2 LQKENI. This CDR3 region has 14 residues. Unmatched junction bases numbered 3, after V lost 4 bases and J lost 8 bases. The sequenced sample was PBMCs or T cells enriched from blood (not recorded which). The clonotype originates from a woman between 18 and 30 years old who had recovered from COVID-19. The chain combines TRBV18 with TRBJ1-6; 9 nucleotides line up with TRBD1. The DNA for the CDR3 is TGTGCCAGCTCACAGGACAGGGGTTATTCACCCCTCCACTTT. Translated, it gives CASSQDRGYSPLHF.